Presented here are 27 T cell receptor beta chains from one specimen sequenced in a study of CD8 T cells in Susac syndrome. Random hexamers were used to reverse transcribe an amount of roughly 0.5 to 1 ug RNA. TCRdb ran MiXCR on the immunoSEQ multiplex PCR reads and lists one entry per CDR3 protein. The sample holds 150,000 to 160,000 distinct CDR3 sequences, around 95% seen once. Sequenced: CD4+ T cells from PBMCs. The receptors derive from a human donor with Susac syndrome.

This chain connects TRBV14 to TRBJ2-5; D is unresolved. Trimming took off 3 bases at V and 5 bases at J, with 7 bases between the two ends. Looked up from germline, CDR1 is SGHDN and CDR2 is FVKESK. This CDR3 is 12 amino acids long. CDR3 nucleotide sequence: TGTGCCAGCAGCCAGGCCCGGGAGACCCAGTACTTC. Its protein is CASSQARETQYF.

The gene calls are TRBV25-1 and TRBJ1-6; no firm D call. Germline values: CDR1 MGHDK, CDR2 SYGVNS. Trimming pared 5 bases from V and 2 bases from J, leaving 4 bases between. This CDR3 is built from 13 residues. The CDR3 bases are TGTGCCAGCAGTATGGCCTATAATTCACCCCTCCACTTT. Translation gives CASSMAYNSPLHF.

J is TRBJ2-5 and V is TRBV29-1, with a weak D call TRBD2 (6 bases). The ends were cut back, 5 bases at V and 2 bases at J, with 15 bases in the middle. Germline CDR1 SQVTM, CDR2 ANQGSEA. This CDR3 region has 14 residues. The CDR3 loop is CSVTPGTSQETQYF. The CDR3 nucleotides read TGCAGCGTTACCCCTGGGACTTCTCAAGAGACCCAGTACTTC.

The chain is built from TRBV3-1 and TRBJ2-5; D not resolved. Germline CDR1 is LGHDT and CDR2 is YNNKEL (reference sequence). V lost 0 bases, J lost 5 bases, and 10 bases lay in between. The CDR3 runs 14 residues. CDR3 protein: CASSQDAGRETQYF. The CDR3 coding sequence is TGTGCCAGCAGCCAAGATGCCGGACGGGAGACCCAGTACTTC.

The gene calls are TRBV18 and TRBJ1-2, with D perhaps matching TRBD1 (6 bases). The V and J ends lost 2 bases and 4 bases respectively, with 14 bases between them. From germline, CDR1 is KGHSH and CDR2 LQKENI. The CDR3 is made up of 15 amino acids. CDR3 sequence (DNA): TGTGCCAGCTCACCAAGGACAGCTGGGGGCTATGGCTACACCTTC. It specifies CASSPRTAGGYGYTF. Using reference TRBV18 and TRBJ1-2 for the parts outside the CDR3, the full variable domain is NAGVMQNPRHLVRRRGQEARLRCSPMKGHSHVYWYRQLPEEGLKFMVYLQKENIIDESGMPKERFSAEFPKEGPSILRIQQVVRGDSAAYFCASSPRTAGGYGYTFGSGTRLTVV.

The J gene is TRBJ2-7, the V gene TRBV29-1; D is unresolved. The CDR3 consists of 11 residues. Deletions cut 6 bases from V and 4 bases from J, with 10 bases between. The germline gives CDR1 SQVTM, CDR2 ANQGSEA. As DNA, the CDR3 is TGCAGCGTGGCGTGGGGTTACGAGCAGTACTTC. Protein product: CSVAWGYEQYF.

V is TRBV9 and J is TRBJ2-1; possibly TRBD2 for D (7 bases). Trimming took off 9 bases at V and 8 bases at J, with 18 bases between the two ends. Germline loops: CDR1 SGDLS, CDR2 YYNGEE. The CDR3 extends over 13 amino acids. The CDR3 nucleotides are TGTGCCACTGGGGGGGGGCCCATGGATGAGCAGTTCTTC. Translated, it gives CATGGGPMDEQFF.

This chain links TRBV18 with TRBJ2-7, with TRBD2 as a possible D gene (5 bases). Trimming shortened V by 6 bases and J by 3 bases, and 9 bases separated the two germline ends. The CDR3 loop spans 12 amino acids. Looked up from germline, CDR1 is KGHSH and CDR2 is LQKENI. The CDR3 loop reads CASSRGDYEQYF. CDR3 nucleotides: TGTGCCAGCTCCCGGGGAGACTACGAGCAGTACTTC.

This chain uses TRBV9 with TRBJ1-1; no definite D call. In germline, CDR1 is SGDLS, CDR2 YYNGEE. V dropped 3 bases and J dropped 1 base, with 10 bases sitting between them. CDR3 length: 14 amino acids. The CDR3 nucleotides read TGTGCCAGCAGCGCGGGGTACGGGAACACTGAAGCTTTCTTT. As protein: CASSAGYGNTEAFF.

The gene calls are TRBV20-1 and TRBJ2-7; 7 bases match TRBD1. The CDR3 has 12 residues. Germline CDR1 is DFQATT and CDR2 is SNEGSKA (reference sequence). The junction had 4 bases not matched to a gene; V was cut back by 7 bases and J by 1 base. The CDR3 DNA sequence: TGCAGTGGACAGGGAGTATCCTACGAGCAGTACTTC. Translated, it gives CSGQGVSYEQYF.

The rearrangement uses TRBV18 and TRBJ2-1, with 7 bases fitting TRBD1. Germline lookup yields CDR1 KGHSH and CDR2 LQKENI. This CDR3 contains 15 residues. Unmatched junction bases numbered 11, after V lost 3 bases and J lost 9 bases. In DNA, the CDR3 is TGTGCCAGCTCACCCTCAACAGGGGCGAAGGGTGAGCAGTTCTTC. Residues: CASSPSTGAKGEQFF.

The V gene is TRBV29-1, the J gene TRBJ2-5; a possible D gene is TRBD1 (6 bases). The V and J ends lost 5 bases and 5 bases respectively, with 12 bases between them. Germline values: CDR1 SQVTM, CDR2 ANQGSEA. The CDR3 contains 12 residues. In DNA form, the CDR3 reads TGCAGCGTTACAGGGAGTTGGGAGACCCAGTACTTC. This sequence encodes CSVTGSWETQYF.

The CDR3 sequence: CSAYGDYNSPLHF. CDR3 in DNA: TGCAGCGCATACGGAGACTATAATTCACCCCTCCACTTT. The V call is TRBV20-1, the J call TRBJ1-6; no reliable D call. From germline, CDR1 is DFQATT and CDR2 SNEGSKA (reference sequence). The CDR3 runs to 13 residues.

This clonotype was seen once. The chain couples TRBV3-1 to TRBJ2-3, with D maybe TRBD1 (5 bases). This CDR3 has 12 residues. The germline CDR1 and CDR2 sequences are LGHDT and YNNKEL (reference sequence). V shed 3 bases and J shed 8 bases, with 9 bases lying between them. The DNA for the CDR3 is TGTGCCAGCAGCCAGCAGGGAACTACGCAGTATTTT. This sequence encodes CASSQQGTTQYF.

The chain joins TRBV2 to TRBJ1-1; D call uncertain. The CDR3 totals 14 residues. The germline CDR1 and CDR2 sequences are SNHLY and FYNNEI. V lost 6 bases, J lost 2 bases, and 13 bases lay in between. Written as DNA, the CDR3 is TGTGCCAGCAGACCTAGACAAGGCAACACTGAAGCTTTCTTT. It is translated as CASRPRQGNTEAFF.

V gene TRBV9 combines with J gene TRBJ2-6, with 8 positions matching TRBD1. V lost 7 bases and J lost 0; bases outside the gene matches: 12. The germline gives CDR1 SGDLS, CDR2 YYNGEE. CDR3 length: 18 residues. CDR3 sequence (DNA): TGTGCCAGCGGTGCGGACGACAGGGGTTACTCTGGGGCCAACGTCCTGACTTTC. This sequence encodes CASGADDRGYSGANVLTF.

The chain is built from TRBV20-1 and TRBJ1-5; D is perhaps TRBD1 (5 bases). Germline loops: CDR1 DFQATT, CDR2 SNEGSKA (reference sequence). Trimming cost V 0 bases and J 9 bases, with 12 bases left between them. This CDR3 has 13 amino acids. Here the CDR3 reads CSARDPGRGPQHF. The CDR3 DNA is TGCAGTGCTAGAGATCCAGGGCGGGGGCCCCAGCATTTT.

This chain connects TRBV12-3 or TRBV12-4 to TRBJ1-1; 8 nucleotides agree with TRBD1. V lost 5 bases and J lost 1; bases outside the gene matches: 6. This CDR3 has 15 residues. The CDR3 loop is CASSPGQVTNTEAFF. In DNA form, the CDR3 reads TGTGCCAGCAGTCCGGGACAGGTGACGAACACTGAAGCTTTCTTT.

The chain carries TRBV29-1 and TRBJ1-1; D unclear. CDR1 is SQVTM and CDR2 is ANQGSEA in the germline V gene. This CDR3 contains 11 residues. V lost 5 bases to trimming and J lost 10 bases, with 14 bases between them. The CDR3 region has the DNA TGCAGCGTTCGGCAGGCTGGTGTAGCTTTCTTT. Residues: CSVRQAGVAFF.

The sample holds one count of this clonotype. V gene TRBV15 combines with J gene TRBJ2-5; TRBD1 is a possible D gene (6 bases). CDR3 length: 15 amino acids. Germline CDR1 reads LNHNV; CDR2 reads YYDKDF (reference sequence). The germline V and J ends were trimmed by 4 bases and 5 bases, with 17 bases remaining between them. The DNA for the CDR3 is TGTGCCACCAGCACCCAACAGGGACCCGGGGAGACCCAGTACTTC. This sequence encodes CATSTQQGPGETQYF.

This chain connects TRBV9 to TRBJ2-6; the D is unclear. Germline V gene data show CDR1 as SGDLS and CDR2 as YYNGEE. This CDR3 is 16 amino acids long. Trimming shortened V by 2 bases and J by 0 bases, and 9 bases separated the two germline ends. CDR3 residues: CASSVDRSSGANVLTF. CDR3 sequence (DNA): TGTGCCAGCAGCGTCGATCGATCCTCTGGGGCCAACGTCCTGACTTTC.

This clonotype was seen only once. The chain combines TRBV20-1 with TRBJ2-7; D is uncertain. The CDR3 totals 14 residues. Germline CDR1 and CDR2: DFQATT and SNEGSKA (reference sequence). Deletions cut 6 bases from V and 2 bases from J, with 17 bases between. The CDR3 sequence: CSALTSYSAYEQYF. CDR3 nucleotide sequence: TGCAGTGCCTTGACCTCCTACTCCGCCTACGAGCAGTACTTC.

V gene TRBV29-1 combines with J gene TRBJ1-1; D is unclear. V was shortened by 4 bases and J by 3 bases, with 9 bases between the two germline ends. The length of the CDR3 is 12 residues. Germline V gives CDR1 SQVTM, CDR2 ANQGSEA. Here the CDR3 DNA reads TGCAGCGTTGGAAGGGAGTACACTGAAGCTTTCTTT. Its translation is CSVGREYTEAFF.

Here the CDR3 reads CASTIIGTGTKNIQYF. CDR3 sequence (DNA): TGTGCCAGCACGATCATCGGGACAGGAACCAAAAACATTCAGTACTTC. The chain employs TRBV2 and TRBJ2-4; 8 bases map to TRBD1. Germline values: CDR1 SNHLY, CDR2 FYNNEI. V trimming: 7 bases; J trimming: 2 bases; junction bases outside the gene matches: 10. The CDR3 has 16 residues. Full variable domain (outside the CDR3, taken from reference TRBV2 and TRBJ2-4): EPEVTQTPSHQVTQMGQEVILRCVPISNHLYFYWYRQILGQKVEFLVSFYNNEISEKSEIFDDQFSVERPDGSNFTLKIRSTKLEDSAMYFCASTIIGTGTKNIQYFGAGTRLSVL.

The chain links TRBV7-3 to TRBJ2-3, with TRBD1 as a possible D gene (5 bases). V was pared by 5 bases and J by 3 bases, with 21 bases between. CDR3 length: 17 amino acids. From germline, CDR1 is SGHTA and CDR2 FQGTGA. The CDR3, as DNA: TGTGCCAGCAGCCCGACGATGCAGGGAAAGGGGACAGATACGCAGTATTTT. Encoded protein: CASSPTMQGKGTDTQYF. Full variable domain (rest looked up from reference TRBV7-3 and TRBJ2-3): GAGVSQTPSNKVTEKGKYVELRCDPISGHTALYWYRQSLGQGPEFLIYFQGTGAADDSGLPNDRFFAVRPEGSVSTLKIQRTERGDSAVYLCASSPTMQGKGTDTQYFGPGTRLTVL.

The CDR3 loop reads CSVESSRGGEQYF. Here the CDR3 DNA reads TGCAGCGTCGAAAGTAGCAGGGGAGGCGAGCAGTACTTC. The chain has TRBV29-1 and TRBJ2-7; D possibly uses TRBD1 or TRBD2 (6 bases each). Trimming pared 6 bases from V and 6 bases from J, leaving 18 bases between. In germline, CDR1 is SQVTM, CDR2 ANQGSEA. This CDR3 region has 13 residues.

The chain carries TRBV12-3 or TRBV12-4 and TRBJ2-5; 15 bases fit TRBD2. With V trimmed by 6 bases and J by 8 bases, 13 bases remained unmatched. CDR3 length: 17 residues. CDR3 protein: CASSTGLAGGSRGTQYF. CDR3 sequence (DNA): TGTGCCAGCAGCACGGGACTAGCGGGGGGCTCCAGGGGTACCCAGTACTTC.